Each of the 4 T cell receptor beta chains below was sequenced from the same sample in a study of blood T cell repertoires in COVID-19. Profiled with immunoSEQ multiplex PCR; TCRdb holds only in-frame clones, not every one. In the table there are about 260,000 clones, 70% to 90% of which are singletons. The specimen was peripheral blood. Receptors originate from a human donor in a cohort sampled during active COVID-19.

This chain connects TRBV28 to TRBJ1-1; 10 bases match TRBD1. J lost 3 bases, V lost 2 bases, and 6 bases had no gene match. CDR3 size: 16 residues. Germline V CDR1 and CDR2: MDHEN, SYDVKM. CDR3 protein: CASSLLRDRGDTEAFF. The CDR3 coding sequence is TGTGCCAGCAGTTTACTCCGGGACAGGGGAGACACTGAAGCTTTCTTT.

The CDR3 DNA reads TGTGCCAGCAGCCAAGGGGGATTGTTCATGAACACTGAAGCTTTCTTT. This translates into CASSQGGLFMNTEAFF. This rearrangement joins TRBV7-2 to TRBJ1-1; possibly TRBD1 for D (6 bases). V shed 5 bases and J shed 0 bases, with 16 bases lying between them. From germline, CDR1 is SGHTA and CDR2 FQGNSA. The CDR3 extends over 16 amino acids.

The chain uses TRBV4-2 and TRBJ2-5, with D possibly TRBD1 on 6 matching bases. The V gene lost 0 bases and the J gene lost 1 base, with 15 bases spanning the gap. This CDR3 comprises 17 residues. CDR1 LGHNA and CDR2 YNFKEQ come from the germline V gene. In DNA form, the CDR3 reads TGTGCCAGCAGCCAAGAACCGTCGGGACAATTCCAAGAGACCCAGTACTTC. Encoded protein: CASSQEPSGQFQETQYF.

The CDR3 sequence is CASRYPGTGETGELFF. CDR3 sequence (DNA): TGTGCCAGCCGTTACCCTGGGACAGGGGAAACCGGGGAGCTGTTTTTT. The rearrangement uses TRBV27 and TRBJ2-2; TRBD1 matches 10 bases. The trim removed 8 bases at V and 5 bases at J, leaving 11 bases unmatched. This CDR3 has 16 residues. In germline, CDR1 is MNHEY, CDR2 SMNVEV (reference sequence).